Listed below are T cell receptor beta chains from one sample, sequenced in a study of blood T cells in healthy people across ages. TCRdb recomputed calls from the 5' RACE reads with MiXCR, one row per CDR3 protein. The sample has over a million distinct CDR3 sequences, 35% to 50% seen once. The material sequenced was blood. The receptors shown here come from a woman between 55 and 75 years old in good health. The CDR3 runs from the conserved cysteine through the conserved F or W. A D gene is named only where the DNA matches it firmly. The listing skips clone size in some rows; elsewhere it reads once, few, many or a size class.

TRBV11-2	few	TRBD1	TRBJ1-6	TGTGCCAGCAGCTTAGGACAGGGGGACTCACCCCTCCACTTT	CASSLGQGDSPLHF
TRBV20-1	few	.	TRBJ2-1	TGCAGTGCTAGAGCAGCCCTAATCCCCTACAATGAGCAGTTCTTC	CSARAALIPYNEQFF
TRBV5-1	.	TRBD2	TRBJ2-1	TGCGCCAGCAGCGTGTCGCGGGAGGGGTTCAATGAGCAGTTCTTC	CASSVSREGFNEQFF
TRBV20-1	few	TRBD1	TRBJ1-4	TGCAGGGCGGGGGACAGGGGCGAAAAAGGGGAAAAACTGTTTTTT	CRAGDRGEKGEKLFF
TRBV4-1	.	.	TRBJ2-1	TGCGCCAGCAGCCAAGATATACAGGATAAGCAGTTCTTC	CASSQDIQDKQFF
TRBV5-1	few	TRBD2	TRBJ2-5	TGCGCCAGCAGCTTGGGAAGCCATGGACTAGCGGGGACACAAGAGACCCAGTACTTC	CASSLGSHGLAGTQETQYF
TRBV20-1	.	.	TRBJ2-7	TGCAGTGCTAAACCGGGGGCAGGGACCTACGAGCAGTACTTC	CSAKPGAGTYEQYF
TRBV9	.	TRBD2	TRBJ2-1	TGTGCCAGCAGCCCCTCAGCGGGAGTAGGGGACAATGAGCAGTTCTTC	CASSPSAGVGDNEQFF
TRBV6-2/TRBV6-3	.	.	TRBJ2-7	TGTGCCAGCAACACTGAGGGATACGAGCAGTACTTC	CASNTEGYEQYF
TRBV4-2	.	TRBD1	TRBJ2-2	TGTGCCAGCAGCCATAGACAGGGGGCGGGCGGGGAGCTGTTTTTT	CASSHRQGAGGELFF
TRBV4-1	.	.	TRBJ1-1	TGCGCCAGCGGGGGGTCTCTGGCTGAAGCTTTCTTT	CASGGSLAEAFF
TRBV3-1	.	.	TRBJ2-1	TGTGCCAGCAGCCAAGTTGACAGTTACAATGAGCAGTTCTTC	CASSQVDSYNEQFF
TRBV27	.	.	TRBJ2-7	TGTGCCAGCAGTTATAGAGGAGACGCCTACGAGCAGTACTTC	CASSYRGDAYEQYF